These T cell receptor beta chains were read from a single sample in a study of T cell changes during pregnancy in multiple sclerosis. The repertoire was sequenced with immunoSEQ multiplex PCR; TCRdb's copy has only in-frame clones and lacks some. The sample yields 40,000 to 55,000 clones, approximately 91% seen once. Sequencing was performed on CD4+ T cells from peripheral blood mononuclear cells, taken in the second trimester of pregnancy. The receptors here all came from a female donor with multiple sclerosis, enrolled in a pregnancy study. Both conserved end residues are part of each CDR3. The D gene is left open where the match is weak. The size of a clone is reported for some rows only, either as once, few or many, or as a class for expanded clones.

D gene,V gene,clone size,J gene,CDR3 DNA,CDR3 protein
.,TRBV5-1,.,TRBJ1-6,TGCGCCAGCAGCTTTGCGCGACAGCATAATTCACCCCTCCACTTT,CASSFARQHNSPLHF
.,TRBV5-1,once,TRBJ2-5,TGCGCCAGCACCGTTAGATTAGGGAGCCTTCAAGAGACCCAGTACTTC,CASTVRLGSLQETQYF
.,TRBV7-3,.,TRBJ2-3,TGTGCCAGCAGTCAAACGGGGAGCGATACGCAGTATTTT,CASSQTGSDTQYF
.,TRBV6-5,.,TRBJ1-1,TGTGCCAGCACAAAGCACCCGAACACTGAAGCTTTCTTT,CASTKHPNTEAFF
TRBD1,TRBV4-1,.,TRBJ2-5,TGCGCCAGCAGCCCGCCCTTTCGGACAGGGGGCAAAGAGACCCAGTACTTC,CASSPPFRTGGKETQYF
TRBD1,TRBV5-1,.,TRBJ1-4,TGCGCCAGCAGCTTAAAGTGGGCAGGGGGTTTCACAACTAATGAAAAACTGTTTTTT,CASSLKWAGGFTTNEKLFF
TRBD1,TRBV10-3,once,TRBJ1-2,TGTGCCACCACGGACAGGGAGTATGGTGGCTACACCTTC,CATTDREYGGYTF
TRBD2,TRBV29-1,.,TRBJ2-1,TGCAGCGTTAAGGGGAGACTAGCGGGGGGGGAGCAGTTCTTC,CSVKGRLAGGEQFF
.,TRBV11-1,.,TRBJ1-3,TGTGCCAGCAGCCCACAAGCGGGACGGGGAAACACCATATATTTT,CASSPQAGRGNTIYF
TRBD1,TRBV4-2,.,TRBJ1-3,TGTGCCAGCAGCCCCCGGACAGGGGGAAACACCATATATTTT,CASSPRTGGNTIYF
.,TRBV29-1,.,TRBJ1-1,TGCAGCGTCGACACGTTGAACACTGAAGCTTTCTTT,CSVDTLNTEAFF
.,TRBV4-2,.,TRBJ2-7,TGTGCCAGCAGCCAATACCTGCGACAGGCATCCTACGAGCAGTACTTC,CASSQYLRQASYEQYF
.,TRBV4-1,.,TRBJ1-2,TGCGCCAGCAGCCCCTTTGAGAGGGTAGCCGTCGCCACAGGGAACTATGGCTACACCTTC,CASSPFERVAVATGNYGYTF
.,TRBV7-7,.,TRBJ2-5,TGTGCTAGCAGCCGGACTACCACAGGGACCCAGTACTTC,CASSRTTTGTQYF
TRBD1,TRBV15,once,TRBJ2-7,TGTGCCACCAGCAGAGAGCCGGGACAGCTAGGCTACGAGCAGTACTTC,CATSREPGQLGYEQYF
.,TRBV5-6,.,TRBJ1-2,TGTGCCAGCAGATCGACAAGCTACCATGGCTACACCTTC,CASRSTSYHGYTF
.,TRBV5-1,.,TRBJ2-7,TGCGCCAGCAGTAAAGCAGGGTCTCAGTACTACGAGCAGTACTTC,CASSKAGSQYYEQYF
TRBD2,TRBV9,.,TRBJ2-1,TGTGCCAGCAGCGGATTAAGCGGGGGGGCGGGAAATGAGCAGTTCTTC,CASSGLSGGAGNEQFF
.,TRBV27,.,TRBJ1-5,TGTGCCAGCAGTCCGCGCTCCACACAGGGTTATAGCAATCAGCCCCAGCATTTT,CASSPRSTQGYSNQPQHF
TRBD2,TRBV5-5,.,TRBJ2-3,TGTGCCAGCAGCTTGGGGGCGGGACTAGCGGTCGATACGCAGTATTTT,CASSLGAGLAVDTQYF
.,TRBV20-1,.,TRBJ1-2,TGCAGTGCTAGAGACAGGGTTGGCTACACCTTC,CSARDRVGYTF
.,TRBV18,.,TRBJ2-5,TGTGCCAGCTCGTCGGAGGGACGTAGGGAAGAGACCCAGTACTTC,CASSSEGRREETQYF
.,TRBV5-8,.,TRBJ2-1,TGTGCCAGCAGCTTCCCACAACACACAGGGTCCAATGAGCAGTTCTTC,CASSFPQHTGSNEQFF
TRBD2,TRBV30,.,TRBJ2-2,TGTGCCTGGATGGCGGGAGCCCGGGAGCTGTTTTTT,CAWMAGARELFF
.,TRBV7-9,.,TRBJ2-3,TGTGCCAGCAGCTTTCCCTCGGGGAGCACAGATACGCAGTATTTT,CASSFPSGSTDTQYF
.,TRBV27,few,TRBJ2-1,TGTGCCAGCAGTCCCCAGGAGGAGGGGTCCAATGAGCAGTTCTTC,CASSPQEEGSNEQFF
.,TRBV7-2,.,TRBJ2-1,TGTGCCAGCAGCTTCGGGGGGCGGGGCAAATACTCCTACAATGAGCAGTTCTTC,CASSFGGRGKYSYNEQFF
.,TRBV18,.,TRBJ1-4,TGTGCCAGCTCACCACCAGGGGCACGTACTAATGAAAAACTGTTTTTT,CASSPPGARTNEKLFF
TRBD2,TRBV14,once,TRBJ2-5,TGTGCCAGCAGCCCTTGGACTAGCGGGGGCCCTGGGGAGACCCAGTACTTC,CASSPWTSGGPGETQYF
.,TRBV7-2,.,TRBJ2-3,TGTGCCAGCAGCCCTGGGGCGGGGGATACGCAGTATTTT,CASSPGAGDTQYF
TRBD2,TRBV7-2,.,TRBJ2-1,TGTGCCAGCAGCACTAGCGGACTAGTGACTCCTGAGCAGTTCTTC,CASSTSGLVTPEQFF
.,TRBV7-2,.,TRBJ1-6,TGTGCCAGCAGCCGGACTGCCTCCTATAATTCACCCCTCCACTTT,CASSRTASYNSPLHF
.,TRBV5-1,.,TRBJ1-4,TGCGCCAGCCGAAGGGGCACCAGCCCTACAACTAATGAAAAACTGTTTTTT,CASRRGTSPTTNEKLFF
.,TRBV7-6,.,TRBJ1-1,TGTGCCAGCAGCTTAGAAGGTCGGGGAATGAACACTGAAGCTTTCTTT,CASSLEGRGMNTEAFF
TRBD1,TRBV19,.,TRBJ1-1,TGTGCCAGTAGGGACAGGGGTGGAGGAAACACTGAAGCTTTCTTT,CASRDRGGGNTEAFF
.,TRBV9,.,TRBJ2-3,TGTGCCAGCAGCGTAACCAGGGTTCGAGATACGCAGTATTTT,CASSVTRVRDTQYF
.,TRBV7-8,.,TRBJ2-6,TGTGCCAGCAGCCGAATCCAGGTGAACTCTGGGGCCAACGTCCTGACTTTC,CASSRIQVNSGANVLTF
.,TRBV2,.,TRBJ1-3,TGTGCCAGCAGTGAAGTGGGCAGGGACACCATATATTTT,CASSEVGRDTIYF
.,TRBV2,once,TRBJ1-4,TGTGCCAGCAGTGAGAGGCAGCGAGATGAAAAACTGTTTTTT,CASSERQRDEKLFF
.,TRBV10-3,.,TRBJ1-3,TGTGCCATCAGCCAGGACAGATCTGGAAACACCATATATTTT,CAISQDRSGNTIYF
.,TRBV4-1,once,TRBJ1-2,TGCGCCAGCAGCCAAGATCTTAATGGCTACACCTTC,CASSQDLNGYTF
.,TRBV7-8,.,TRBJ2-4,TGTGCCAGCAGCCAAAGGGGTGCAGCCAAAAACATTCAGTACTTC,CASSQRGAAKNIQYF
.,TRBV19,.,TRBJ1-6,TGTGCCAGTAACCCGGTGCGAGGGTCACCCCTCCACTTT,CASNPVRGSPLHF
.,TRBV10-2,.,TRBJ1-5,TGCGCCAGCAGTGACCCGGGACATCTTAGCAATCAGCCCCAGCATTTT,CASSDPGHLSNQPQHF
.,TRBV10-3,.,TRBJ1-3,TGTGCCATCAGTGACGGGAACACCATATATTTT,CAISDGNTIYF
.,TRBV4-2,.,TRBJ2-2,TGTGCCAGCAGCCAAGATCGACTAGCCGGGGAGCTGTTTTTT,CASSQDRLAGELFF
.,TRBV29-1,.,TRBJ1-2,TGCAGCGTCGTCCTTAGGCAGGGAAAGACTAACTATGGCTACACCTTC,CSVVLRQGKTNYGYTF
.,TRBV11-2,.,TRBJ1-6,TGTGCCAGCAGCTTATACGGCAGGCTGGATTCACCCCTCCACTTT,CASSLYGRLDSPLHF
TRBD2,TRBV11-2,.,TRBJ2-5,TGTGCCAGCACCAGGACGACGGGGGGGTATCAAGAGACCCAGTACTTC,CASTRTTGGYQETQYF
TRBD1,TRBV30,.,TRBJ1-6,TGTGCCTGGAGTACTAACCGGGACAGGGGGCGCCGGAATTCACCCCTCCACTTT,CAWSTNRDRGRRNSPLHF
.,TRBV21-1,.,TRBJ1-2,TGTGCCAGTCCGTCGGATGACAGGGGGCATGGCTACACCTTC,CASPSDDRGHGYTF
TRBD2,TRBV6-5,.,TRBJ2-2,TGTGCCAGCAGTTACTTCCGGACTAGCAGCACCGGGGAGCTGTTTTTT,CASSYFRTSSTGELFF
TRBD1,TRBV5-4,.,TRBJ2-7,TGTGCCAGCAGCTATCAGGGGGCAGTGGACTACGAGCAGTACTTC,CASSYQGAVDYEQYF
TRBD1,TRBV9,once,TRBJ2-1,TGTGCCAGCAGCGCCACGGGACAGAACTACAATGAGCAGTTCTTC,CASSATGQNYNEQFF
.,TRBV6-1,.,TRBJ1-4,TGTGCCAGCAGTGGGGGGGTGGGACTAGTTGAAAAACTGTTTTTT,CASSGGVGLVEKLFF
.,TRBV10-3,.,TRBJ1-2,TGTGCCATCTCGGACTATGGCTACACCTTC,CAISDYGYTF